This passage covers 8 T cell receptor beta chains from one sample sequenced in a study of breast tumors, draining lymph nodes, adjacent tissues. TCRdb passed the multiplex PCR reads through MiXCR, listing each CDR3 protein once. The sample contains approximately 130,000 distinct CDR3 sequences, approximately 20% of which appear only once. The lymph nodes were axillary draining lymph nodes from breast cancer patients. Sequenced material: axillary lymph node tissue. These receptors were collected from a female donor with breast cancer. Some clones in this sample may be carry-over from other donors' samples.

Concerning this clonotype: One base away lies a much larger clone, so this may be a sequencing read error. V is TRBV6-2 or TRBV6-3 and J is TRBJ2-7; no firm D call. The CDR3 length is 13 residues. CDR1 and CDR2 from the germline V gene are MNHEY and SVGEGT. DNA for the CDR3: TGTGCCAGCAGGAACAGCGTCATAAACGAGCAGTGCTTC. It translates to CASRNSVINEQCF.

V gene TRBV7-9 combines with J gene TRBJ2-3; weak D call: TRBD2 (6 bases). V was pared by 6 bases and J by 2 bases, with 21 bases between. This CDR3 contains 17 residues. Germline V gene sequence: CDR1 SEHNR, CDR2 FQNEAQ (reference sequence). CDR3 protein: CASSWTTGPLNTDTQYF. For the CDR3, the DNA is TGTGCCAGCAGTTGGACTACAGGACCCCTAAACACAGATACGCAGTATTTT. Variable domain in full (rest from reference TRBV7-9 and TRBJ2-3): DTGVSQNPRHKITKRGQNVTFRCDPISEHNRLYWYRQTLGQGPEFLTYFQNEAQLEKSRLLSDRFSAERPKGSFSTLEIQRTEQGDSAMYLCASSWTTGPLNTDTQYFGPGTRLTVL.

This clonotype came up many times. The gene calls are TRBV5-1 and TRBJ2-7; no definite D call. The V and J ends lost 3 bases and 7 bases respectively, with 14 bases between them. This CDR3 has 13 amino acids. CDR1 and CDR2 from the germline V gene are SGHRS and YFSETQ. In DNA form, the CDR3 reads TGCGCCAGCAGCTCGGCAGGCGGTTGGGAGCAGTACTTC. It yields the protein CASSSAGGWEQYF.

The chain employs TRBV14 and TRBJ2-6, with TRBD2 matching 13 bases. V was clipped by 4 bases and J by 0 bases; unmatched bases: 3. Germline CDR1 SGHDN, CDR2 FVKESK. The CDR3 is 18 residues long. The CDR3 here is CASSPGLAGPSGANVLTF. The CDR3 DNA reads as TGTGCCAGCAGCCCGGGACTAGCGGGACCCTCTGGGGCCAACGTCCTGACTTTC.

At least ten counts were recorded for this clonotype. The chain couples TRBV4-3 to TRBJ2-3; 11 bases agree with TRBD2. V trimming: 1 base; J trimming: 1 base; junction bases outside the gene matches: 4. From germline, CDR1 is LGHNA and CDR2 YSLEER. This CDR3 is built from 17 residues. CDR3: CASSQAVAGGGTDTQYF. In DNA form, the CDR3 reads TGCGCCAGCAGCCAAGCAGTAGCGGGAGGGGGCACAGATACGCAGTATTTT.

This clonotype was counted ten times or more. V gene TRBV20-1 combines with J gene TRBJ2-7; D unclear. Per germline, CDR1 DFQATT and CDR2 SNEGSKA (reference sequence). This CDR3 has 13 residues. The V gene lost 1 base and the J gene lost 7 bases, with 14 bases spanning the gap. CDR3 in amino acids: CSARAQNLQEQYF. CDR3 nucleotides: TGCAGTGCTAGAGCCCAGAATCTCCAAGAGCAGTACTTC.

This clonotype was seen at least ten times. This chain joins TRBV20-1 and TRBJ2-5; D unresolved. There are 11 residues in the CDR3. In germline, CDR1 is DFQATT, CDR2 SNEGSKA (reference sequence). V was trimmed by 6 bases and J by 0 bases, leaving 5 bases between them. The CDR3 DNA reads TGCAGTGCGCAGGACCAAGAGACCCAGTACTTC. Its protein is CSAQDQETQYF.

In this sample, this clonotype turned up many times. J is TRBJ1-2 and V is TRBV6-6, with 7 bases lining up with TRBD1. J was trimmed by 7 bases and V by 6 bases; bases with no gene match: 8. From germline, CDR1 is MNHNY and CDR2 SVGAGI (reference sequence). The CDR3 totals 13 residues. The CDR3 region is CASSPTGRGGYTF. As DNA, the CDR3 is TGTGCCAGCAGCCCGACAGGGAGAGGTGGCTACACCTTC.